Given below is one T cell receptor (beta chain) in context. The same CDR3 can be traced to other DNA sequences in this sample. V was shortened by 2 bases and J by 2 bases, with 10 bases between the two germline ends. The CDR3 loop spans 14 amino acids. Germline loops: CDR1 MNHEY, CDR2 SMNVEV (reference sequence). At a deep level, the assay was run. This table comes from immunoSEQ multiplex PCR, and its TCRdb copy is limited to in-frame clones, with some not included. This table holds 850,000 to 1,200,000 clones, around 74% found once. This record comes from a study of shared clonotypes between healthy human individuals. Study context: Every donor yielded three CD4 naive, three CD4 memory, two CD8 naive and one CD8 memory plate.

The source of this sequence is a man aged 18 to 30 in good health. V gene TRBV27 combines with J gene TRBJ2-7; maybe TRBD1 (5 bases). The specimen was memory CD4+ T cells sorted from blood. This sample's subset: CD45RA-negative fraction. Here the CDR3 reads CASSLGAGPYEQYF. The CDR3 nucleotides read TGTGCCAGCAGTTTAGGGGCCGGGCCCTACGAGCAGTACTTC.